The 27 T cell receptor beta chains presented below share a single source sample, sequenced in a study of cytomegalovirus exposure and HLA in healthy donors (dated by TCRdb to 2015 to 2018). The method behind the library was the immunoSEQ multiplex PCR assay. TCRdb stores this immuneACCESS table with in-frame sequences only. Part of the clones is absent; in the studies checked, under half of the shortfall reflects unresolved V genes, and no reason is known for the rest. The sample table contains around 150,000 clones; only one count was recorded for roughly nine tenths of them. About a tenth of the sample is in the top ten clones. The sequencing sample was made of PBMCs. These receptors were obtained from a woman younger than 30 in good health and CMV-seropositive.

The gene calls are TRBV5-1 and TRBJ1-2, with a weak D call TRBD1 (5 bases). The CDR3 length is 15 residues. Germline values: CDR1 SGHRS, CDR2 YFSETQ. Deletions cut 4 bases from V and 0 bases from J, with 13 bases between. The CDR3, as DNA: TGCGCCAGCAGCAGGGGAGGGCCTACTAACTATGGCTACACCTTC. Amino acids: CASSRGGPTNYGYTF.

V gene TRBV6-6 combines with J gene TRBJ1-2, with D possibly TRBD1 on 5 matching bases. CDR3 length: 13 amino acids. Germline-derived CDR1 and CDR2 are MNHNY and SVGAGI (reference sequence). V lost 4 bases to trimming and J lost 3 bases, with 9 bases between them. This CDR3 reads CASSLDTDYGYTF. The CDR3 DNA follows: TGTGCCAGCAGTTTGGACACCGACTATGGCTACACCTTC.

The V and J genes are TRBV2 and TRBJ2-1, with D perhaps matching TRBD2 (5 bases). V was pared by 8 bases and J by 7 bases, with 12 bases between. The length of the CDR3 is 12 residues. CDR1 and CDR2 from the germline V gene are SNHLY and FYNNEI. CDR3 sequence (DNA): TGTGCCAGCGACCCCCGGACTAATGAGCAGTTCTTC. Protein: CASDPRTNEQFF.

This rearrangement joins TRBV6-6 to TRBJ1-2, with 10 bases lining up with TRBD1. From germline, CDR1 is MNHNY and CDR2 SVGAGI (reference sequence). This CDR3 is 15 amino acids long. V dropped 4 bases and J dropped 5; count of bases not matched to a gene: 7. The CDR3 spells CASSSDRGAIYGYTF. Written as DNA, the CDR3 is TGTGCCAGCAGTTCGGACAGGGGGGCCATTTATGGCTACACCTTC.

The CDR3 spells CASSLGLAGGDVEQFF. CDR3 nucleotides: TGTGCCAGCAGCTTAGGACTAGCGGGAGGAGATGTTGAGCAGTTCTTC. The chain is built from TRBV7-2 and TRBJ2-1; 13 bases fit TRBD2. Trimming at V came to 1 base and at J to 9 bases, leaving 6 bases not matched to a gene. The V gene's germline CDR1 is SGHTA and CDR2 FQGNSA. This CDR3 has 16 residues.

The V gene is TRBV5-1, the J gene TRBJ2-3, with TRBD1 identical over 8 bases. The CDR3 extends over 16 amino acids. V lost 0 bases, J lost 1 base, and 4 bases stayed unmatched. Germline assignment: CDR1 SGHRS and CDR2 YFSETQ. CDR3 in amino acids: CASSLDGQGRTDTQYF. CDR3 bases: TGCGCCAGCAGCTTGGACGGACAGGGTCGCACAGATACGCAGTATTTT.

This chain connects TRBV2 to TRBJ2-2, with 11 nucleotides matching TRBD2. V lost 9 bases, J lost 4 bases, and 16 bases stayed unmatched. Germline V gene sequence: CDR1 SNHLY, CDR2 FYNNEI. The CDR3 is 18 amino acids. CDR3 residues: CARTGIVGTSGATGELFF. The DNA of the CDR3 is TGTGCCAGAACCGGGATTGTTGGGACTAGCGGAGCCACCGGGGAGCTGTTTTTT.

A single count supports this clone. CDR3 nucleotides: TGTGCCAGCAGCTTAGCGAGGACTAGCGGGAGAGCGGTCCTAGGCAATGAGCAGTTCTTC. It translates to CASSLARTSGRAVLGNEQFF. The chain employs TRBV7-6 and TRBJ2-1; 13 nucleotides agree with TRBD2. The trim removed 0 bases at V and 6 bases at J, leaving 14 bases unmatched. CDR3 length: 20 residues. Per germline, CDR1 SGHVS and CDR2 FNYEAQ.

The rearrangement uses TRBV7-3 and TRBJ2-1, with 10 bases that match TRBD2. Germline values: CDR1 SGHTA, CDR2 FQGTGA. Trimming removed 0 bases from V and 9 bases from J; junction bases left unmatched: 11. The CDR3 spans 17 residues. The CDR3 loop reads CASSLTGGLAGVGEQFF. CDR3 bases: TGTGCCAGCAGCTTAACAGGGGGGCTAGCGGGAGTGGGTGAGCAGTTCTTC.

J is TRBJ2-5 and V is TRBV27, with 8 nucleotides matching TRBD2. The ends lost 2 bases at V and 5 bases at J; junction bases unmatched: 7. The germline V gene encodes CDR1 MNHEY and CDR2 SMNVEV (reference sequence). The CDR3 runs to 15 residues. The CDR3 spells CASSLNSGTGETQYF. The CDR3 region has the DNA TGTGCCAGCAGTTTAAATAGCGGGACTGGGGAGACCCAGTACTTC.

The rearrangement links TRBV6-1 to TRBJ2-2; possible D gene TRBD2, 5 bases. The CDR3 spans 16 residues. With 1 base removed from V and 6 bases from J, the gap between germline ends came to 15 bases. From germline, CDR1 is MNHNS and CDR2 SASEGT. CDR3 bases: TGTGCCAGCAGTGAAGTCCCACTTACTAGTCCCGGGGAGCTGTTTTTT. Its protein is CASSEVPLTSPGELFF.

The V call is TRBV28, the J call TRBJ1-1, with 7 positions matching TRBD1. Per germline, CDR1 MDHEN and CDR2 SYDVKM. This CDR3 has 13 residues. V dropped 7 bases and J dropped 7; count of bases not matched to a gene: 9. DNA of the CDR3: TGTGCCAGCACTTCAGGGGGTCGCGGTGAAGCTTTCTTT. Protein sequence: CASTSGGRGEAFF.

V gene TRBV7-3 combines with J gene TRBJ2-7; the match to TRBD1 covers 7 bases. The J segment lost 2 bases and the V segment lost 2 bases, leaving 3 bases of the junction unmatched. The germline gives CDR1 SGHTA, CDR2 FQGTGA. This CDR3 has 14 residues. For the CDR3, the DNA is TGTGCCAGCAGCTTAGGGACAGCCCCCTACGAGCAGTACTTC. Translated, it gives CASSLGTAPYEQYF.

The chain combines TRBV10-2 with TRBJ2-7, with 8 nucleotides matching TRBD1. CDR3 length equals 13 residues. V shed 6 bases, J shed 7 bases, and the junction held 8 bases outside the gene matches. Germline V lookup: CDR1 WSHSY, CDR2 SAAADI. In DNA form, the CDR3 reads TGCGCCAGCAGATTAGGACAGGGCCTTGAGCAGTACTTC. Protein: CASRLGQGLEQYF.

The rearrangement joins TRBV9 to TRBJ1-4, with no clear D. Germline CDR1 is SGDLS and CDR2 is YYNGEE. This CDR3 has 13 amino acids. V lost 0 bases and J 5 bases, leaving 5 bases between the germline ends. The CDR3 is CASSVGQNEKLFF. The CDR3 DNA reads TGTGCCAGCAGCGTAGGGCAAAATGAAAAACTGTTTTTT. Based on the CDR3 plus reference TRBV9 and TRBJ1-4, the full variable domain is DSGVTQTPKHLITATGQRVTLRCSPRSGDLSVYWYQQSLDQGLQFLIQYYNGEERAKGNILERFSAQQFPDLHSELNLSSLELGDSALYFCASSVGQNEKLFFGSGTQLSVL.

V is TRBV6-1 and J is TRBJ2-7; TRBD1 matches 10 bases. Trimming at V came to 7 bases and at J to 0 bases, leaving 6 bases not matched to a gene. This CDR3 region has 15 residues. Germline lookup yields CDR1 MNHNS and CDR2 SASEGT. CDR3 DNA sequence: TGTGCCAGCACCCTCGGACAGGGGGTCTCCTACGAGCAGTACTTC. Amino acids: CASTLGQGVSYEQYF.

V gene TRBV30 combines with J gene TRBJ1-4, with 10 nucleotides matching TRBD1. The CDR3 has 15 residues. Unmatched junction bases numbered 15, after V lost 1 base and J lost 16 bases. CDR1 GTSNPN and CDR2 SVGIG come from the germline V gene (reference sequence). The CDR3, as DNA: TGTGCCTGGAGTGAGGGAGGACAGGGGGTTAAGAACAAGTTTTTT. Residues: CAWSEGGQGVKNKFF.

The rearrangement links TRBV7-2 to TRBJ2-7, with 7 bases matching TRBD1. The V segment lost 6 bases and the J segment 6 bases; nucleotides outside the gene matches: 11. Germline loops: CDR1 SGHTA, CDR2 FQGNSA. The CDR3 extends over 14 amino acids. The CDR3 loop reads CASRDQQGQIEQYF. In DNA form, the CDR3 reads TGTGCCAGCAGAGATCAACAGGGGCAAATCGAGCAGTACTTC. Full variable domain (remainder filled in from reference TRBV7-2 and TRBJ2-7): GAGVSQSPSNKVTEKGKDVELRCDPISGHTALYWYRQSLGQGLEFLIYFQGNSAPDKSGLPSDRFSAERTGGSVSTLTIQRTQQEDSAVYLCASRDQQGQIEQYFGPGTRLTVT.

Ten or more counts support this clone. The chain uses TRBV6-4 and TRBJ2-3, with 7 bases that match TRBD2. The germline gives CDR1 MRHNA, CDR2 SNTAGT. The ends lost 3 bases at V and 3 bases at J; junction bases unmatched: 6. This CDR3 has 15 amino acids. Here the CDR3 reads CASSEGRESTDTQYF. DNA for the CDR3: TGTGCCAGCAGTGAGGGGCGGGAGAGTACAGATACGCAGTATTTT.

This chain joins TRBV7-9 and TRBJ2-7; D is perhaps TRBD1 (6 bases). The CDR3 length is 16 residues. Trimming stripped 6 bases from V and 0 bases from J, with 18 bases between. Germline CDR1 and CDR2: SEHNR and FQNEAQ (reference sequence). The CDR3 reads CASRPDTGLSSYEQYF. In DNA, the CDR3 is TGTGCCAGCAGGCCCGACACAGGGCTAAGCTCCTACGAGCAGTACTTC. Using reference TRBV7-9 and TRBJ2-7 for the parts outside the CDR3, the full variable domain is DTGVSQNPRHKITKRGQNVTFRCDPISEHNRLYWYRQTLGQGPEFLTYFQNEAQLEKSRLLSDRFSAERPKGSFSTLEIQRTEQGDSAMYLCASRPDTGLSSYEQYFGPGTRLTVT.

This clone has just one count. The CDR3 loop is CASSPGLAGGGTQYF. The CDR3 coding sequence is TGTGCCAGCAGCCCGGGACTAGCGGGAGGAGGGACCCAGTACTTC. J is TRBJ2-5 and V is TRBV6-5, with 15 bases fitting TRBD2. This CDR3 region has 15 residues. Trimming cost V 6 bases and J 7 bases; bases outside gene matches: 6. Germline CDR1 is MNHEY and CDR2 is SVGAGI.

The gene calls are TRBV11-3 and TRBJ2-7, with 10 positions matching TRBD2. The CDR3 runs 16 residues. Unmatched junction bases numbered 10, after V lost 3 bases and J lost 5 bases. Germline V gene lookup returns CDR1 SGHNT and CDR2 YENEEA. CDR3 nucleotide sequence: TGTGCCAGCAGCTTGGTGGCTAGCGGGAGAATCCACGAGCAGTACTTC. Protein: CASSLVASGRIHEQYF.

The V gene is TRBV21-1, the J gene TRBJ2-7; TRBD2 reflects the table's D call only, with no check against the DNA. TRBV21-1 is listed as a pseudogene. This CDR3 has 17 residues. In DNA, the CDR3 is TGTGCCAGCAGCAAAGGGAGGGAAATAGCGGGAGAGTACGAGCAGTACTTC. Encoded protein: CASSKGREIAGEYEQYF.

The chain recombines TRBV5-1 with TRBJ2-7; 9 nucleotides match TRBD1. In germline, CDR1 is SGHRS, CDR2 YFSETQ. Trimming took 3 bases from V and 3 from J; bases not matched to a gene: 16. This CDR3 contains 18 residues. The CDR3 here is CASSYGTGLNLDLYEQYF. The CDR3 nucleotides read TGCGCCAGCAGCTACGGGACAGGGCTGAACCTGGACCTCTACGAGCAGTACTTC. The complete variable domain, with remaining parts taken from reference TRBV5-1 and TRBJ2-7, reads KAGVTQTPRYLIKTRGQQVTLSCSPISGHRSVSWYQQTPGQGLQFLFEYFSETQRNKGNFPGRFSGRQFSNSRSEMNVSTLELGDSALYLCASSYGTGLNLDLYEQYFGPGTRLTVT.

The chain joins TRBV27 to TRBJ1-2, with 7 bases aligning to TRBD1. Germline trimming cut 3 bases from V and 8 bases from J; bases unmatched to any gene: 9. Germline CDR1 reads MNHEY; CDR2 reads SMNVEV (reference sequence). The CDR3 length is 14 residues. CDR3 nucleotide sequence: TGTGCCAGCAGTTTCCGCACAGGGGCTAGCGGCTACACCTTC. It translates to CASSFRTGASGYTF.

The J gene is TRBJ1-1, the V gene TRBV2, with D hard to call. Germline CDR1 is SNHLY and CDR2 is FYNNEI. CDR3 length: 12 residues. The germline V and J ends were trimmed by 5 bases and 1 base, with 5 bases remaining between them. The CDR3 sequence is CASSRPNTEAFF. The DNA for the CDR3 is TGTGCCAGCAGTCGTCCGAACACTGAAGCTTTCTTT.

This clone has just one count. The rearrangement uses TRBV28 and TRBJ1-2; a possible D gene is TRBD1 (5 bases). From germline, CDR1 is MDHEN and CDR2 SYDVKM. The V end was cut by 1 base, the J end by 4 bases, with 7 bases between. This CDR3 region has 13 residues. CDR3 coding DNA: TGTGCCAGCAGTTTATTCGGGGGCTATGGCTACACCTTC. It codes for CASSLFGGYGYTF.